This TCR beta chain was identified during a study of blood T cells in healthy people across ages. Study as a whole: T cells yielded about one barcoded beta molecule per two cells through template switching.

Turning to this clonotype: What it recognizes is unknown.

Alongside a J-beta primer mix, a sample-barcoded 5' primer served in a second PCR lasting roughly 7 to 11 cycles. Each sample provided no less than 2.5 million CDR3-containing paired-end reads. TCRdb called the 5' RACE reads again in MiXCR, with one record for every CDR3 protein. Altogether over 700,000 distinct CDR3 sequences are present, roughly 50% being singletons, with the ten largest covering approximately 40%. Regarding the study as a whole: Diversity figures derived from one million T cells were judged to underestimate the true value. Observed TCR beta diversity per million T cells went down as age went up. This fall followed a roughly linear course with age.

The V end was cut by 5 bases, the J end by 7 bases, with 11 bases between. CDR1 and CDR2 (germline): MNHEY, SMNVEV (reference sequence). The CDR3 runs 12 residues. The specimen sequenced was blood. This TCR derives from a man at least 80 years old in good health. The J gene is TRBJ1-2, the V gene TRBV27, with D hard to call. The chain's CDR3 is CASSPARGGYTF. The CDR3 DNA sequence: TGTGCCAGCAGTCCCGCACGTGGTGGCTACACCTTC.